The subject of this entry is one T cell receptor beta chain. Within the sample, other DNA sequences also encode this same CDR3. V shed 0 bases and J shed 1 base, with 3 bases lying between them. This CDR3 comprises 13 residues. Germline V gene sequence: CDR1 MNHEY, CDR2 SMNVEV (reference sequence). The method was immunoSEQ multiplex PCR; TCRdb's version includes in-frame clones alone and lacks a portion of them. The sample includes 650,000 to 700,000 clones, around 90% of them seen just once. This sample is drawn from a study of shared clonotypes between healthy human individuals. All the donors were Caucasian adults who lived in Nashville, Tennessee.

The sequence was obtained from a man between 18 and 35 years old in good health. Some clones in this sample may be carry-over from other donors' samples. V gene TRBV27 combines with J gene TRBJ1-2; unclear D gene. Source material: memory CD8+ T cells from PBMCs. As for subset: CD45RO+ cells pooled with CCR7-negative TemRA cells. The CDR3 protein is CASSLSSNYGYTF. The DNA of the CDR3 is TGTGCCAGCAGTTTATCGAGTAACTATGGCTACACCTTC.